These 26 T cell receptor beta chains were sequenced from one sample in a study of PD-1 blockade in classical Hodgkin lymphoma. Each of the patients experienced relapse following autologous stem cell transplantation, and their brentuximab vedotin exposure differed. Thawed PBMCs were the source of CD8+ T cells, obtained through magnetic negative selection. Some clones are missing from TCRdb's copy, which holds only in-frame ones; the method was immunoSEQ multiplex PCR. The table records fewer than 30,000 clones, around 88% of them present only once. The material sequenced was CD8+ T cells from blood, taken at baseline. The receptors come from a human donor with classical Hodgkin lymphoma.

The gene calls are TRBV9 and TRBJ2-7, with TRBD2 as a possible D gene (6 bases). The germline V gene encodes CDR1 SGDLS and CDR2 YYNGEE. The V and J ends lost 4 bases and 0 bases respectively, with 11 bases between them. The CDR3 spans 14 residues. The CDR3 bases are TGTGCCAGCAGCCCTAGACTAGACTCCTACGAGCAGTACTTC. This encodes CASSPRLDSYEQYF.

V gene TRBV4-2 combines with J gene TRBJ2-5, with D perhaps matching TRBD1 or TRBD2 (5 bases each). The length of the CDR3 is 21 residues. Deletions cut 1 base from V and 5 bases from J, with 32 bases between. Germline values: CDR1 LGHNA, CDR2 YNFKEQ. The CDR3: CASSQVSFHARLWQGGETQYF. The DNA for the CDR3 is TGTGCCAGCAGCCAAGTCTCCTTCCACGCCCGTCTTTGGCAGGGCGGGGAGACCCAGTACTTC.

This clone was seen just once. The chain is built from TRBV7-9 and TRBJ2-2, with TRBD1 matching 8 bases. Germline trimming cut 0 bases from V and 7 bases from J; bases unmatched to any gene: 10. CDR3 length: 17 amino acids. From germline, CDR1 is SEHNR and CDR2 FQNEAQ (reference sequence). In DNA, the CDR3 is TGTGCCAGCAGCTTAGCCCTGAGATTTGGACAGGGCGGGGAGCTGTTTTTT. Its protein is CASSLALRFGQGGELFF.

This chain links TRBV28 with TRBJ2-7; 10 nucleotides align to TRBD2. In germline, CDR1 is MDHEN, CDR2 SYDVKM. Trimming removed 5 bases from V and 2 bases from J; junction bases left unmatched: 21. The CDR3 contains 20 residues. The CDR3 nucleotides are TGTGCCAGCAGTCCAGATACGATATGGGGACTAGCGCCGATACCCTACGAGCAGTACTTC. This sequence encodes CASSPDTIWGLAPIPYEQYF.

The gene calls are TRBV15 and TRBJ2-7, with D uncertain. The CDR3 runs to 15 residues. The germline V and J ends were trimmed by 0 bases and 2 bases, with 11 bases remaining between them. Per the germline V gene, CDR1 is LNHNV and CDR2 is YYDKDF (reference sequence). The CDR3 loop is CATSRDTGIAYEQYF. The CDR3 nucleotides read TGTGCCACCAGCAGAGATACTGGGATCGCCTACGAGCAGTACTTC.

The J gene is TRBJ1-1, the V gene TRBV2; no firm D call. Trimming took off 7 bases at V and 7 bases at J, with 7 bases between the two ends. Per the germline V gene, CDR1 is SNHLY and CDR2 is FYNNEI. The CDR3 contains 10 residues. The chain's CDR3 is CASKGREAFF. The CDR3 DNA follows: TGTGCCAGCAAGGGCCGTGAAGCTTTCTTT.

This clone was recorded a few times. The chain uses TRBV28 and TRBJ1-1, with D hard to call. Germline CDR1 reads MDHEN; CDR2 reads SYDVKM. V shed 5 bases and J shed 1 base, with 5 bases lying between them. The CDR3 is 12 amino acids. The CDR3 DNA is TGTGCCAGCAGTCCAGGGAACACTGAAGCTTTCTTT. It encodes CASSPGNTEAFF.

The genes are TRBV18 and TRBJ2-1; TRBD1 aligns across 8 bases. J was trimmed by 8 bases and V by 1 base; bases with no gene match: 13. The V gene's germline CDR1 is KGHSH and CDR2 LQKENI. The CDR3 loop spans 17 amino acids. Here the CDR3 reads CASSPLFGQGMIDEQFF. The CDR3, as DNA: TGTGCCAGCTCACCACTCTTCGGACAGGGAATGATCGATGAGCAGTTCTTC.

The V call is TRBV11-2, the J call TRBJ2-1; D is possibly TRBD2 (6 bases). The germline V gene has CDR1 SGHAT and CDR2 FQNNGV. The CDR3 has 14 amino acids. V was trimmed by 1 base and J by 7 bases, leaving 11 bases between them. The CDR3, as DNA: TGTGCCAGCAGCTTAGGACGACGGGGGAATGAGCAGTTCTTC. This encodes CASSLGRRGNEQFF.

This clone was counted a few times. The chain couples TRBV4-1 to TRBJ2-7, with 11 bases that match TRBD2. CDR1 is MGHRA and CDR2 is YSYEKL in the germline V gene. Unmatched junction bases numbered 6, after V lost 0 bases and J lost 11 bases. The CDR3 contains 14 residues. CDR3 protein: CASSQEISGRAEYF. DNA of the CDR3: TGCGCCAGCAGCCAAGAGATTAGCGGGAGGGCCGAGTACTTC.

The gene calls are TRBV27 and TRBJ2-7; D possibly matches TRBD1 or TRBD2 (5 bases each). The length of the CDR3 is 14 residues. Trimming left V 6 bases short and J 0 bases short, with 12 bases between. Germline V gene lookup returns CDR1 MNHEY and CDR2 SMNVEV (reference sequence). CDR3 bases: TGTGCCAGCAGGGAATGGGACGGCTCCTACGAGCAGTACTTC. Protein sequence: CASREWDGSYEQYF.

This chain joins TRBV27 and TRBJ2-7; 7 nucleotides match TRBD1. CDR3 length equals 14 residues. CDR1 is MNHEY and CDR2 is SMNVEV in the germline V gene (reference sequence). The J segment lost 0 bases and the V segment lost 5 bases, leaving 4 bases of the junction unmatched. The CDR3 nucleotides are TGTGCCAGCAGTCGACAGGGCGGCTCCTACGAGCAGTACTTC. This translates into CASSRQGGSYEQYF.

This clone came up once. The chain joins TRBV28 to TRBJ2-1; D possibly corresponds to TRBD2 (6 bases). V dropped 6 bases and J dropped 4 bases, with 19 bases sitting between them. Germline lookup yields CDR1 MDHEN and CDR2 SYDVKM. CDR3 length: 16 residues. The CDR3 DNA follows: TGTGCCAGCAGAGTTTATCAAGCGGGCGGTTACAATGAGCAGTTCTTC. Encoded protein: CASRVYQAGGYNEQFF. The full variable domain, rest sourced from reference TRBV28 and TRBJ2-1, is DVKVTQSSRYLVKRTGEKVFLECVQDMDHENMFWYRQDPGLGLRLIYFSYDVKMKEKGDIPEGYSVSREKKERFSLILESASTNQTSMYLCASRVYQAGGYNEQFFGPGTRLTVL.

The chain is built from TRBV7-9 and TRBJ2-7; TRBD1 is a possible D gene (5 bases). CDR1 is SEHNR, CDR2 FQNEAQ, per germline (reference sequence). Between the trimmed V and J ends, which lost 5 bases and 2 bases, there was a span of 10 bases. The CDR3 extends over 13 amino acids. CDR3 DNA: TGTGCCAGCAGCAACAGGATGGCCTACGAGCAGTACTTC. Protein sequence: CASSNRMAYEQYF.

This chain joins TRBV6-1 and TRBJ1-1; no clear D. The germline V gene has CDR1 MNHNS and CDR2 SASEGT. The length of the CDR3 is 8 residues. The CDR3 sequence is CAVPEAFF. In DNA, the CDR3 is TGTGCGGTGCCCGAAGCTTTCTTT.

This clone has a handful of counts. The genes are TRBV10-1 and TRBJ1-3, with unresolved D. The CDR3 is 16 residues long. With 0 bases removed from V and 0 bases from J, the gap between germline ends came to 9 bases. Germline-derived CDR1 and CDR2 are WNHNN and SYGVQD (reference sequence). CDR3 loop: CASSESSGASGNTIYF. The CDR3 DNA sequence: TGCGCCAGCAGTGAGTCTTCCGGAGCCTCTGGAAACACCATATATTTT.

This chain joins TRBV19 and TRBJ2-1; TRBD1 matches 9 bases. Trimming at V came to 7 bases and at J to 2 bases, leaving 6 bases not matched to a gene. From germline, CDR1 is LNHDA and CDR2 SQIVND (reference sequence). The CDR3 is 15 amino acids. In nucleotides, the CDR3 is TGTGCCAGTATGACGGACAGGGGACCCTACAATGAGCAGTTCTTC. Translating gives CASMTDRGPYNEQFF.

The CDR3 coding sequence is TGTGCCAGCAGTACCCCCCGGGACAGGGTGATCGGGCAGTACTTC. It specifies CASSTPRDRVIGQYF. V is TRBV6-5 and J is TRBJ2-7, with 9 positions matching TRBD1. The CDR3 loop spans 15 amino acids. The germline CDR1 and CDR2 sequences are MNHEY and SVGAGI. The ends lost 5 bases at V and 9 bases at J; junction bases unmatched: 14.

This sequence joins TRBV28 and TRBJ1-5; perhaps TRBD1 as D (6 bases). Germline CDR1 is MDHEN and CDR2 is SYDVKM. The CDR3 sequence is 16 residues long. The V gene lost 1 base and the J gene lost 1 base, with 11 bases spanning the gap. The CDR3 bases are TGTGCCAGCAGTTTATTAGGGGGTATCAGCAATCAGCCCCAGCATTTT. Amino acid sequence: CASSLLGGISNQPQHF.

V and J are TRBV27 and TRBJ1-2; D call uncertain. Trimming removed 0 bases at V and 8 bases at J, with 16 bases between. The CDR3 spans 15 residues. Germline V gene data show CDR1 as MNHEY and CDR2 as SMNVEV (reference sequence). The CDR3 is CASSLSIGWVEGYTF. The DNA for the CDR3 is TGTGCCAGCAGTTTATCGATAGGCTGGGTTGAGGGCTACACCTTC.

The chain uses TRBV5-1 and TRBJ2-1; TRBD1 matches 10 bases. Germline V gene sequence: CDR1 SGHRS, CDR2 YFSETQ. The ends lost 5 bases at V and 8 bases at J; junction bases unmatched: 7. The CDR3 runs 14 residues. The CDR3 DNA sequence: TGCGCCAGCAGAGGACAGGGGGTCTTCGATGAGCAGTTCTTC. It encodes CASRGQGVFDEQFF.

The CDR3 region is CAWSVIGLGAYEQYF. Here the CDR3 DNA reads TGTGCCTGGAGTGTAATAGGCCTTGGAGCCTACGAGCAGTACTTC. This chain joins TRBV30 and TRBJ2-7, with unresolved D. Between the trimmed V and J ends, which lost 0 bases and 2 bases, there was a span of 14 bases. CDR1 is GTSNPN and CDR2 is SVGIG in the germline V gene (reference sequence). The CDR3 loop spans 15 amino acids.

V gene TRBV10-3 combines with J gene TRBJ2-1, with D hard to call. Germline assignment: CDR1 ENHRY and CDR2 SYGVKD. The CDR3 extends over 12 amino acids. The V end lost 5 bases, the J end lost 7 bases, and 9 bases lay between the germline ends. CDR3 bases: TGTGCCATCAGTACCCCTCTGAATGAGCAGTTCTTC. This gives the protein CAISTPLNEQFF.

The chain carries TRBV27 and TRBJ2-7; 7 positions match TRBD2. Germline V gives CDR1 MNHEY, CDR2 SMNVEV (reference sequence). The CDR3 is 15 residues long. Losses at the gene ends were 6 bases for V and 2 bases for J; bases not matched to a gene: 10. In DNA form, the CDR3 reads TGTGCCAGCAGCCGGCGGGGGACCGGCGCCTACGAGCAGTACTTC. Protein sequence: CASSRRGTGAYEQYF.

The rearrangement joins TRBV7-9 to TRBJ2-4; 10 nucleotides match TRBD2. V lost 6 bases and J lost 0; bases outside the gene matches: 2. Germline values: CDR1 SEHNR, CDR2 FQNEAQ (reference sequence). The length of the CDR3 is 15 residues. CDR3 loop: CASSRLAGAKNIQYF. CDR3 sequence (DNA): TGTGCCAGCAGTCGACTAGCGGGAGCCAAAAACATTCAGTACTTC.

The V gene is TRBV7-2, the J gene TRBJ2-3, with unresolved D. The germline V gene has CDR1 SGHTA and CDR2 FQGNSA. V was trimmed by 0 bases and J by 0 bases, leaving 7 bases between them. CDR3 length: 15 residues. This chain's CDR3 is CASSLAPSSTDTQYF. The CDR3 DNA is TGTGCCAGCAGCTTAGCCCCGTCTAGCACAGATACGCAGTATTTT.